The 20 T cell receptor beta chains below all came from one sample that was sequenced in a study of response to subunit inactivated influenza vaccine. TCRdb redid the calling of the RT-PCR reads with MiXCR, one entry per CDR3 protein. Seen here are hundreds of thousands of distinct CDR3 sequences, approximately 10% observed once, and the top ten hold around 9.6%. The specimen was PBMCs from blood, collected on the day of vaccination. Receptor source: a man aged 50-60 years who received an inactivated influenza vaccine.

This clonotype was counted a few times. The gene calls are TRBV27 and TRBJ2-1; 7 positions match TRBD2. The CDR3 length is 16 residues. J was trimmed by 6 bases and V by 6 bases; bases with no gene match: 14. The germline gives CDR1 MNHEY, CDR2 SMNVEV (reference sequence). The CDR3 sequence is CASRGDGRGWFNEQFF. As DNA, the CDR3 is TGTGCCAGCAGGGGGGATGGGAGGGGTTGGTTCAATGAGCAGTTCTTC.

This clonotype turned up a few times. This chain uses TRBV12-3 or TRBV12-4 with TRBJ1-3; D unresolved. Trimming cost V 3 bases and J 0 bases, with 15 bases left between them. The CDR3 spans 17 residues. CDR3 sequence: CASSLVGITDSGNTIYF. CDR3 nucleotides: TGTGCCAGCAGTTTGGTCGGGATCACCGACTCTGGAAACACCATATATTTT.

The rearrangement joins TRBV20-1 to TRBJ2-5, with 10 bases lining up with TRBD1. V gave up 2 bases and J gave up 6 bases; unmatched junction bases: 9. Germline V gene sequence: CDR1 DFQATT, CDR2 SNEGSKA (reference sequence). The CDR3 length is 15 residues. The CDR3 nucleotides read TGCAGTGCTAGAACCCCGGGACAGGGGTTGAAGACCCAGTACTTC. It yields the protein CSARTPGQGLKTQYF.

The rearrangement uses TRBV11-2 and TRBJ2-7; D uncertain. Trimming removed 2 bases from V and 2 bases from J, with 13 bases in between. From germline, CDR1 is SGHAT and CDR2 FQNNGV. The CDR3 length is 15 residues. The DNA of the CDR3 is TGTGCCAGCAGCTTATGGGTCAGAGCCACCTACGAGCAGTACTTC. It encodes CASSLWVRATYEQYF.

The chain combines TRBV2 with TRBJ2-7; perhaps D is TRBD1 or TRBD2 (5 bases each). CDR1 and CDR2 (germline): SNHLY, FYNNEI. The CDR3 has 15 residues. V gave up 1 base and J gave up 2 bases, with 12 bases separating them. CDR3: CASSEVWGRTYEQYF. In DNA form, the CDR3 reads TGTGCCAGCAGTGAAGTTTGGGGACGGACCTACGAGCAGTACTTC.

The chain combines TRBV6-1 with TRBJ1-3; 8 positions match TRBD1. This CDR3 has 15 residues. V shed 6 bases and J 2 bases; nucleotides not matched to a gene: 6. In germline, CDR1 is MNHNS, CDR2 SASEGT. CDR3 bases: TGTGCCAGCAGCTCGGACAGGGCGGCTGGAAACACCATATATTTT. It is translated as CASSSDRAAGNTIYF.

The gene calls are TRBV12-3 or TRBV12-4 and TRBJ2-5; D is perhaps TRBD2 (6 bases). The CDR3 is made up of 13 amino acids. Trimming stripped 4 bases from V and 5 bases from J, with 11 bases between. CDR3 protein: CASSSTRSETQYF. In DNA, the CDR3 is TGTGCCAGCAGTTCGACTAGATCGGAGACCCAGTACTTC.

There are a few counts of this clonotype. The chain recombines TRBV4-2 with TRBJ2-5; D not certain. This CDR3 has 15 residues. Trimming stripped 0 bases from V and 1 base from J, with 9 bases between. The germline gives CDR1 LGHNA, CDR2 YNFKEQ. The DNA of the CDR3 is TGTGCCAGCAGCCAAGATCCCGGTACCCAAGAGACCCAGTACTTC. It encodes CASSQDPGTQETQYF.

This chain links TRBV12-3 or TRBV12-4 with TRBJ2-3; TRBD1 agrees at 8 bases. The CDR3 spans 16 residues. Losses at the gene ends were 5 bases for V and 0 bases for J; bases not matched to a gene: 7. The CDR3 nucleotides are TGTGCCAGCAGTCCTCGGACAGGGACTAGCACAGATACGCAGTATTTT. Its translation is CASSPRTGTSTDTQYF.

The chain couples TRBV4-1 to TRBJ2-2, with TRBD1 matching 11 bases. The CDR3 contains 17 residues. The ends lost 4 bases at V and 5 bases at J; junction bases unmatched: 9. Germline loops: CDR1 MGHRA, CDR2 YSYEKL. In DNA form, the CDR3 reads TGCGCCAGCAGCCCCTCACCTGGGACAGGGGGGACCGGGGAGCTGTTTTTT. This gives the protein CASSPSPGTGGTGELFF.

This clonotype was observed a few times. The chain recombines TRBV9 with TRBJ2-5; possible D gene TRBD2, 6 bases. Germline V gene data show CDR1 as SGDLS and CDR2 as YYNGEE. Trimming removed 2 bases at V and 1 base at J, with 15 bases between. CDR3 length: 16 residues. The CDR3 sequence: CASSVALRGAQETQYF. The CDR3 DNA sequence: TGTGCCAGCAGCGTGGCTCTGCGGGGTGCCCAAGAGACCCAGTACTTC.

This clonotype has ten or more counts. V is TRBV29-1 and J is TRBJ1-1; D ambiguous. Trimming took off 4 bases at V and 8 bases at J, with 11 bases between the two ends. This CDR3 has 11 residues. Per germline, CDR1 SQVTM and CDR2 ANQGSEA. The CDR3 protein is CSVGTQREAFF. Written as DNA, the CDR3 is TGCAGCGTTGGGACTCAGCGAGAAGCTTTCTTT.

The chain couples TRBV7-6 to TRBJ2-3; 7 bases fit TRBD1. V was clipped by 5 bases and J by 3 bases; unmatched bases: 8. Germline V gives CDR1 SGHVS, CDR2 FNYEAQ. CDR3 size: 15 residues. The CDR3 here is CASSPLTGTTDTQYF. CDR3 sequence (DNA): TGTGCCAGCAGCCCCTTGACAGGGACGACAGATACGCAGTATTTT.

This clonotype turned up a few times. The chain has TRBV7-2 and TRBJ2-1; 9 bases line up with TRBD2. CDR3 length equals 15 residues. V lost 0 bases, J lost 7 bases, and 4 bases stayed unmatched. The germline gives CDR1 SGHTA, CDR2 FQGNSA. CDR3 amino acids: CASSLAVSGSNEQFF. In DNA form, the CDR3 reads TGTGCCAGCAGCTTAGCTGTTAGCGGGAGTAATGAGCAGTTCTTC. Full variable domain (outside the CDR3, taken from reference TRBV7-2 and TRBJ2-1): GAGVSQSPSNKVTEKGKDVELRCDPISGHTALYWYRQSLGQGLEFLIYFQGNSAPDKSGLPSDRFSAERTGGSVSTLTIQRTQQEDSAVYLCASSLAVSGSNEQFFGPGTRLTVL.

V usage is TRBV20-1 and J usage is TRBJ1-1; 8 bases align to TRBD1. With V trimmed by 5 bases and J by 1 base, 3 bases remained unmatched. The CDR3 is 13 residues long. Germline CDR1 reads DFQATT; CDR2 reads SNEGSKA (reference sequence). The CDR3 loop is CSAPGTGNTEAFF. CDR3 in DNA: TGCAGTGCTCCCGGGACAGGGAACACTGAAGCTTTCTTT.

This clonotype was counted only a few times. The gene calls are TRBV7-9 and TRBJ2-3, with 9 bases that match TRBD1. The junction had 8 bases not matched to a gene; V was cut back by 5 bases and J by 5 bases. The CDR3 consists of 15 residues. Germline V CDR1 and CDR2: SEHNR, FQNEAQ (reference sequence). The CDR3 protein is CASSVTGTGQDTQYF. As DNA, the CDR3 is TGTGCCAGCAGCGTAACCGGGACAGGGCAAGATACGCAGTATTTT. Drawing the rest from reference TRBV7-9 and TRBJ2-3, the complete variable domain is DTGVSQNPRHKITKRGQNVTFRCDPISEHNRLYWYRQTLGQGPEFLTYFQNEAQLEKSRLLSDRFSAERPKGSFSTLEIQRTEQGDSAMYLCASSVTGTGQDTQYFGPGTRLTVL.

This clonotype turned up a few times. A single base separates this from a much larger clone, so it may be a read error. The chain recombines TRBV7-2 with TRBJ2-3; D uncertain. The germline V gene has CDR1 SGHTA and CDR2 FQGNSA. Trimming cost V 3 bases and J 1 base, with 5 bases left between them. The CDR3 loop spans 13 amino acids. This CDR3 reads CASSFMGTDTQYF. CDR3 in DNA: TGTGCCAGCAGCTTCATGGGCACAGATACGCAGTATTTT.

This clonotype was recorded a few times. The chain couples TRBV6-1 to TRBJ1-5; D gene ambiguous. The V gene's germline CDR1 is MNHNS and CDR2 SASEGT. Trimming shortened V by 2 bases and J by 5 bases, and 13 bases separated the two germline ends. The length of the CDR3 is 15 residues. The CDR3 protein is CASSESFNRDQPQHF. The CDR3 nucleotides are TGTGCCAGCAGTGAATCATTTAACCGAGATCAGCCCCAGCATTTT.

The table lists this clonotype with a few counts. V usage is TRBV19 and J usage is TRBJ2-7, with D perhaps matching TRBD1 (7 bases). Trimming stripped 0 bases from V and 1 base from J, with 16 bases between. The CDR3 loop spans 17 amino acids. CDR1 is LNHDA and CDR2 is SQIVND in the germline V gene (reference sequence). The chain's CDR3 is CASSIEGQGGPSYEQYF. The CDR3, as DNA: TGTGCCAGTAGTATAGAGGGCCAGGGGGGCCCTTCCTACGAGCAGTACTTC.

This clonotype was detected only a few times. This chain joins TRBV3-1 and TRBJ2-3, with unresolved D. This CDR3 spans 13 amino acids. The germline V gene encodes CDR1 LGHDT and CDR2 YNNKEL (reference sequence). Between the trimmed V and J ends, which lost 1 base and 4 bases, there was a span of 6 bases. The CDR3 reads CASSQVPADTQYF. DNA of the CDR3: TGTGCCAGCAGCCAAGTTCCAGCAGATACGCAGTATTTT.